The clone carrying this T cell receptor (beta chain) has only a few counts. The entry originates in a study of blood T cells in healthy people across ages. They isolated at least 7 million PBMCs from each sample. Together with a sample-barcoded 5' primer, a J-beta primer mix was included in a second PCR lasting about 7 to 11 cycles. TCRdb independently ran MiXCR on the 5' RACE reads; one entry per CDR3 protein. The sample has approximately 820,000 distinct CDR3 sequences; 44% are singletons. Sequencing used blood. This TCR was sampled from a man between 60 and 75 years old in good health.

The CDR3 DNA is TGTGCCAGCAGCCAGAGGTCTATGGCGTACCCAAACCAAGAGACCCAGTACTTC. The encoded protein is CASSQRSMAYPNQETQYF. The rearrangement joins TRBV7-2 to TRBJ2-5, with D unresolved. V was cut by 5 bases and J by 0 bases, with 22 bases left in between. The CDR3 spans 18 residues. CDR1 is SGHTA and CDR2 is FQGNSA in the germline V gene.